This T cell receptor beta chain is from a study of cytomegalovirus exposure and HLA in healthy donors. This CDR3 spans 12 amino acids. The germline CDR1 and CDR2 sequences are GTSNPN and SVGIG (reference sequence). The V end was cut by 0 bases, the J end by 7 bases, with 9 bases between. Broader study findings: Owing to their indistinguishability, certain V segments, notably TRBV6-2 and TRBV6-3, were excluded. The study had only CMV serostatus as immune exposure information. Upon later analysis, TCR association rates were observed to vary by HLA locus, being highest for DRB1 and lowest for HLA-C. Accurate predictions that matched the HLA-A and HLA-B alleles of most subjects were reportedly made from TCR beta sequences.

As regards this clone: Antigen: not known.

Both 60 Vbeta primers and 13 Jbeta primers went into the PCR. Generated by immunoSEQ multiplex PCR, the TCRdb table keeps only in-frame clones and is missing some. This table holds over 150,000 clones, roughly 78% found once. The V gene is TRBV30, the J gene TRBJ1-1; the D is unclear. Source material: PBMCs. The receptor comes from a woman between 50 and 59 years old in good health and CMV-seropositive. The CDR3 DNA is TGTGCCTGGAGTGTACTAGGAATTGAAGCTTTCTTT. As protein: CAWSVLGIEAFF.